Below, one T cell receptor (beta chain) is given with its context. Its antigen remains unidentified. Per the germline V gene, CDR1 is MDHEN and CDR2 is SYDVKM. The CDR3 runs 15 residues. The V and J ends lost 3 bases and 2 bases, in that order; junction bases with no gene match: 3. This record comes from a study of PD-1 blockade in mismatch repair-deficient tumors. Study-wide context: Enrolled about 2012-2017, patients had progressing, pretreated mismatch repair-deficient cancers of 12 types.

Notes on the study in general: After pembrolizumab, tumor-resident clones rose rapidly, then generally contracted before radiologic responses.

TCRs were sequenced from a few patients responding to pembrolizumab. Libraries were prepared by immunoSEQ multiplex PCR; TCRdb keeps only in-frame clonotypes and omits some of them. The sample carries under 150,000 clones, 88% recorded once. The chain carries TRBV28 and TRBJ2-7; 11 bases line up with TRBD2. This specimen was peripheral blood, taken approximately 71 weeks after starting pembrolizumab. The TCR sequence derives from an adult with mismatch repair-deficient cancer. CDR3 in amino acids: CASSFVSGRAYEQYF. For the CDR3, the DNA is TGTGCCAGCAGTTTTGTTAGCGGGAGGGCCTACGAGCAGTACTTC.